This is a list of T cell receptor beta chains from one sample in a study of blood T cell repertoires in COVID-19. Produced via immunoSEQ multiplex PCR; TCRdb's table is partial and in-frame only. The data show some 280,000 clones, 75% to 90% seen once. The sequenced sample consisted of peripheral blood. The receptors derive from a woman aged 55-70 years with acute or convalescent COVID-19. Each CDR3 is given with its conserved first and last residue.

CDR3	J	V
CASSTATVFSGNTIYF	TRBJ1-3	TRBV19
CASSEVVGVTGELFF	TRBJ2-2	TRBV2
CASSLWDRGPTEAFF	TRBJ1-1	TRBV5-4
CASSVGSEGLGETQYF	TRBJ2-5	TRBV9
CASSQDGGRTDTQYF	TRBJ2-3	TRBV4-3
CASSRRDRVNTGELFF	TRBJ2-2	TRBV11-2
CASSSWISLADISYEQYF	TRBJ2-7	TRBV28
CATSERQGAKDGYTF	TRBJ1-2	TRBV24-1
CASSRLAGSSSYEQYF	TRBJ2-7	TRBV6-2/TRBV6-3
CASRKGVFYGYTF	TRBJ1-2	TRBV28
CSADGQGAYGYTF	TRBJ1-2	TRBV29-1
CAREAEGHYEQFF	TRBJ2-1	TRBV21-1
CSVESTRVLNTEAFF	TRBJ1-1	TRBV29-1
CASGAWAGGPGANVLTF	TRBJ2-6	TRBV27
CASSQFVGRGSQPQHF	TRBJ1-5	TRBV19
CASSTSGVGTNEKLFF	TRBJ1-4	TRBV7-9
CASSQENRGRPNYGYTF	TRBJ1-2	TRBV4-1
CASSSLEGPHYGYTF	TRBJ1-2	TRBV7-8
CASSLGTSGVSGNTIYF	TRBJ1-3	TRBV5-1
CATSRRTGGFGYGYTF	TRBJ1-2	TRBV15
CASSFVRADYYEQYF	TRBJ2-7	TRBV6-5
CASSPGQAPNTEAFF	TRBJ1-1	TRBV18
CASSVGDRGTSPLHF	TRBJ1-6	TRBV9
CASSYSREQYF	TRBJ2-7	TRBV6-2/TRBV6-3